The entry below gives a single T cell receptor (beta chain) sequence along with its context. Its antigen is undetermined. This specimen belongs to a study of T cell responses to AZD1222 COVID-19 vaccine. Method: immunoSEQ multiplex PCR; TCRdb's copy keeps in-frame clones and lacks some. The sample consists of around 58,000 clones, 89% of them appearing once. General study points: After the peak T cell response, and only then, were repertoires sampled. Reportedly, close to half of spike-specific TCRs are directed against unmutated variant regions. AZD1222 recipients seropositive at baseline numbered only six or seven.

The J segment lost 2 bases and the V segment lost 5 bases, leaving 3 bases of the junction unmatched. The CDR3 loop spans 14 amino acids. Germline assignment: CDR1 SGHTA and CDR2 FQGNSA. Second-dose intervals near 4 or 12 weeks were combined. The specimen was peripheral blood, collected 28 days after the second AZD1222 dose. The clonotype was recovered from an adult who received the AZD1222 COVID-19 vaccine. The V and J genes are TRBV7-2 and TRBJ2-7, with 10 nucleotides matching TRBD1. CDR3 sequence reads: CASSDGTGAYEQYF. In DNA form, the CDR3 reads TGTGCCAGCAGCGACGGGACAGGGGCCTACGAGCAGTACTTC.